The clone carrying this T cell receptor beta chain was seen a handful of times. The data stem from a study of PD-L1 blockade in urothelial cancer. Germline loops: CDR1 LNHDA, CDR2 SQIVND (reference sequence). Trimming removed 4 bases from V and 2 bases from J, with 14 bases in between. The CDR3 runs 15 residues. Synthetic TCR analog templates were spiked into each PCR. Libraries were prepared by immunoSEQ multiplex PCR; TCRdb keeps only in-frame clonotypes and omits some of them. This table holds tens of thousands of clones, less than 90% found once. This sample's time point: peripheral blood 6 weeks after treatment start.

The chain carries TRBV19 and TRBJ2-5, with a weak D call TRBD1 (6 bases). The receptor's source is a man between 60 and 70 years old with urothelial cancer. Sequenced material: PBMCs, taken around atezolizumab (anti-PD-L1) treatment. The CDR3 region has the DNA TGTGCCAGTAGTACCTGGACAGAAGTACAAGAGACCCAGTACTTC. It encodes CASSTWTEVQETQYF.